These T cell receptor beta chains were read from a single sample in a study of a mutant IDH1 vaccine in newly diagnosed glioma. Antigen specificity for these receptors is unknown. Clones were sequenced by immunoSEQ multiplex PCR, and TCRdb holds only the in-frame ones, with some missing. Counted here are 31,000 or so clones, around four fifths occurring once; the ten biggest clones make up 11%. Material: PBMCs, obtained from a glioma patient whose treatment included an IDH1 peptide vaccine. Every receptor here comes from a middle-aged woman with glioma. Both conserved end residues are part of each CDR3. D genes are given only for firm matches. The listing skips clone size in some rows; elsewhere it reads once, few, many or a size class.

CDR3nt: TGTGCCAGCAGCTCCCTTCAAGCAGAGGGGGCTAACTATGGCTACACCTTC
CDR3aa: CASSSLQAEGANYGYTF
j_gene: TRBJ1-2
abundance: few
v_gene: TRBV11-2
d_gene: .
len: 17

CDR3nt: TGTGCCAGCAGCCCAGGCGGGGGAATGAACACTGAAGCTTTCTTT
CDR3aa: CASSPGGGMNTEAFF
j_gene: TRBJ1-1
abundance: .
v_gene: TRBV6-6
d_gene: .
len: 15

CDR3nt: TGCGCCAGCAGCCCGACCGGGACAGGGCGGGGGGATACGCAGTATTTT
CDR3aa: CASSPTGTGRGDTQYF
j_gene: TRBJ2-3
abundance: .
v_gene: TRBV5-1
d_gene: TRBD1
len: 16

CDR3nt: TGTGCCTCAAAGCCAGAGTTCTCTGGAAACACCATATATTTT
CDR3aa: CASKPEFSGNTIYF
j_gene: TRBJ1-3
abundance: .
v_gene: TRBV19
d_gene: .
len: 14

CDR3nt: TGTGCCAGCAGCGACGGACAGGGCAGTCAGCCCCAGCATTTT
CDR3aa: CASSDGQGSQPQHF
j_gene: TRBJ1-5
abundance: .
v_gene: TRBV7-2
d_gene: TRBD1
len: 14

CDR3nt: TGTGCCAGCAGCTCACCGGGACTGGCAAACACCGGGGAGCTGTTTTTT
CDR3aa: CASSSPGLANTGELFF
j_gene: TRBJ2-2
abundance: .
v_gene: TRBV13
d_gene: .
len: 16

CDR3nt: TGTGCCAGCACCCTAAGGGCTAGCGGGGGGGAGACCCAGTACTTC
CDR3aa: CASTLRASGGETQYF
j_gene: TRBJ2-5
abundance: .
v_gene: TRBV6-6
d_gene: TRBD2
len: 15

CDR3nt: TGTGCCAGCAGTTTTTACGGGGGGAGAAACGAGCAGTACTTC
CDR3aa: CASSFYGGRNEQYF
j_gene: TRBJ2-7
abundance: .
v_gene: TRBV6-6
d_gene: TRBD2
len: 14

CDR3nt: TGCAGCGCCCACAGGGGATATGGCTACACCTTC
CDR3aa: CSAHRGYGYTF
j_gene: TRBJ1-2
abundance: .
v_gene: TRBV29-1
d_gene: TRBD1
len: 11

CDR3nt: TGTGCAAGTCGCCCGAGCTGTCTCCGGGACAGGGATAAGGGAGAGACCCAGTACTTC
CDR3aa: CASRPSCLRDRDKGETQYF
j_gene: TRBJ2-5
abundance: .
v_gene: TRBV12-2
d_gene: .
len: 19

CDR3nt: TGTGCCTGGAGTAAGGGACTAGGAAGCACAGATACGCAGTATTTT
CDR3aa: CAWSKGLGSTDTQYF
j_gene: TRBJ2-3
abundance: .
v_gene: TRBV30
d_gene: TRBD2
len: 15

CDR3nt: TGTGCCAGCAGCTTAACACAGGGGGCTGGTGAAGCTTTCTTT
CDR3aa: CASSLTQGAGEAFF
j_gene: TRBJ1-1
abundance: .
v_gene: TRBV7-9
d_gene: TRBD1
len: 14

CDR3nt: TGTGCCAGCACGACAGTAATCGGGTTTAATGAAAAACTGTTTTTT
CDR3aa: CASTTVIGFNEKLFF
j_gene: TRBJ1-4
abundance: .
v_gene: TRBV6-6
d_gene: .
len: 15

CDR3nt: TGTGCCAGCAGGCCGGGCGGATCCTACGAGCAGTACTTC
CDR3aa: CASRPGGSYEQYF
j_gene: TRBJ2-7
abundance: .
v_gene: TRBV7-9
d_gene: .
len: 13

CDR3nt: TGTGCCAGCAGTCCCGGGACAGGTTTTAACACCATATATTTT
CDR3aa: CASSPGTGFNTIYF
j_gene: TRBJ1-3
abundance: few
v_gene: TRBV6-1
d_gene: TRBD1
len: 14

CDR3nt: TGTGCCAGCAGCCCTGTCGGGGGGAACACTGAAGCTTTCTTT
CDR3aa: CASSPVGGNTEAFF
j_gene: TRBJ1-1
abundance: .
v_gene: TRBV7-3
d_gene: .
len: 14

CDR3nt: TGTGCCAGCAGCTTACCCCAGTCGAGCTCTGGAAACACCATATATTTT
CDR3aa: CASSLPQSSSGNTIYF
j_gene: TRBJ1-3
abundance: .
v_gene: TRBV13
d_gene: .
len: 16

CDR3nt: TGTGCCAGTAGTATAGAGGGAACAAACTACAATGAGCAGTTCTTC
CDR3aa: CASSIEGTNYNEQFF
j_gene: TRBJ2-1
abundance: .
v_gene: TRBV19
d_gene: .
len: 15